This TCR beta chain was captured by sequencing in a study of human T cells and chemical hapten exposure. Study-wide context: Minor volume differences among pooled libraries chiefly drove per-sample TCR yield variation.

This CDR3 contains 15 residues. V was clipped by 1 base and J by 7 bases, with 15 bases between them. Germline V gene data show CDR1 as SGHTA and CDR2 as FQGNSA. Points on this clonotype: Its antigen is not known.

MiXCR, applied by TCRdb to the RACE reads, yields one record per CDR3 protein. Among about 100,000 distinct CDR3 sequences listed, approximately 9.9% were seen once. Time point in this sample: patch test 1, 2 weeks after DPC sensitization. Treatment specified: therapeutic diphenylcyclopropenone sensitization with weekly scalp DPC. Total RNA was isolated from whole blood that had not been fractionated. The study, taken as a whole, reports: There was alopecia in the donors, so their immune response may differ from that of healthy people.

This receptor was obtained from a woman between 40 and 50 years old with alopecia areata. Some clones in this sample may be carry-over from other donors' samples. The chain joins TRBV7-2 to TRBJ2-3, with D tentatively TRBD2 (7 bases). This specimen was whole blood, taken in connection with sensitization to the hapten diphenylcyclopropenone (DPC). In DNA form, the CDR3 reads TGTGCCAGCAGCTTAGAGGGAGGGGGGAGGCATACGCAGTATTTT. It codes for CASSLEGGGRHTQYF.